This entry lists 15 T cell receptor beta chains sequenced from one sample in a study of blood T cell repertoires in COVID-19. Using immunoSEQ multiplex PCR, the repertoire was profiled, and TCRdb retains in-frame clones only, with some absent. The data show tens of thousands of clones, 70% to 85% seen once. The sequenced material came from peripheral blood. These receptors originate from a human donor in a cohort sampled during active COVID-19.

This clone was seen at least ten times. The CDR3 nucleotides are TGTGCCAGCAGTTTATACAGCAGGGGCCGCGGGTCGTGGGAAAAACTGTTTTTT. This translates into CASSLYSRGRGSWEKLFF. The rearrangement uses TRBV27 and TRBJ1-4; possible D gene TRBD1, 6 bases. The CDR3 is 18 amino acids. Germline CDR1 and CDR2: MNHEY and SMNVEV (reference sequence). V was shortened by 1 base and J by 8 bases, with 23 bases between the two germline ends.

The V gene is TRBV7-9, the J gene TRBJ2-1; 7 bases agree with TRBD2. Trimming removed 5 bases from V and 5 bases from J; junction bases left unmatched: 9. The germline CDR1 and CDR2 sequences are SEHNR and FQNEAQ (reference sequence). The CDR3 spans 15 residues. CDR3 amino acids: CASSLTRAGDNEQFF. The CDR3 coding sequence is TGTGCCAGCAGCCTAACCCGGGCGGGGGACAATGAGCAGTTCTTC.

The table lists this clone with a count of one. V and J are TRBV7-2 and TRBJ2-7, with 7 bases fitting TRBD2. The J segment lost 6 bases and the V segment lost 2 bases, leaving 4 bases of the junction unmatched. Germline CDR1 is SGHTA and CDR2 is FQGNSA. The CDR3 runs 13 residues. CDR3 loop: CASSLSRGSEQYF. The CDR3 DNA reads TGTGCCAGCAGCTTATCGCGCGGGAGCGAGCAGTACTTC. Full variable domain (rest looked up from reference TRBV7-2 and TRBJ2-7): GAGVSQSPSNKVTEKGKDVELRCDPISGHTALYWYRQSLGQGLEFLIYFQGNSAPDKSGLPSDRFSAERTGGSVSTLTIQRTQQEDSAVYLCASSLSRGSEQYFGPGTRLTVT.

Here the CDR3 reads CASSQVSGTGNTIYF. As DNA, the CDR3 is TGCGCCAGCAGCCAAGTGTCAGGGACTGGAAACACCATATATTTT. The J gene is TRBJ1-3, the V gene TRBV4-1; D may be TRBD1 (5 bases). This CDR3 spans 15 amino acids. Trimming shortened V by 1 base and J by 2 bases, and 9 bases separated the two germline ends. From germline, CDR1 is MGHRA and CDR2 YSYEKL.

This chain joins TRBV25-1 and TRBJ2-1; 10 bases are a match to TRBD2. The trim removed 4 bases at V and 1 base at J, leaving 1 base unmatched. This CDR3 has 15 residues. In germline, CDR1 is MGHDK, CDR2 SYGVNS. The CDR3 here is CASSASGGSYNEQFF. CDR3 nucleotide sequence: TGTGCCAGCAGTGCTAGCGGGGGTTCCTACAATGAGCAGTTCTTC.

The chain carries TRBV30 and TRBJ1-3, with TRBD1 as a possible D gene (6 bases). The CDR3 runs to 16 residues. The germline gives CDR1 GTSNPN, CDR2 SVGIG (reference sequence). Trimming took 3 bases from V and 3 from J, leaving 18 bases between them. The CDR3 protein is CAWSTGQRGFGNTIYF. CDR3 sequence (DNA): TGTGCCTGGAGCACCGGACAGCGAGGATTTGGAAACACCATATATTTT.

This chain uses TRBV3-1 (or the pseudogene TRBV3-2) with TRBJ1-2; 10 positions agree with TRBD1. Germline CDR1 reads LGHDT; CDR2 reads YNNKEL (reference sequence). This CDR3 spans 17 amino acids. V lost 2 bases to trimming and J lost 1 base; unmatched junction nucleotides: 7. For the CDR3, the DNA is TGTGCCAGCAGCCAAACCCCGGGGGACAGGGGTAACTATGGCTACACCTTC. This encodes CASSQTPGDRGNYGYTF.

This clone was picked up one time. The V gene is TRBV2, the J gene TRBJ1-4; D gene unclear. CDR1 is SNHLY, CDR2 FYNNEI, per germline. Trimming shortened V by 3 bases and J by 3 bases, and 11 bases separated the two germline ends. CDR3 length equals 15 residues. The CDR3 protein is CASSDDEPANEKLFF. The CDR3, as DNA: TGTGCCAGCAGTGACGATGAGCCTGCTAATGAAAAACTGTTTTTT.

The chain joins TRBV5-4 to TRBJ1-2, with D perhaps matching TRBD1 (5 bases). The CDR3 contains 14 residues. Germline CDR1 SGHNT, CDR2 YYREEE (reference sequence). V lost 4 bases, J lost 4 bases, and 14 bases lay in between. CDR3 in DNA: TGTGCCAGCAGCCCCCGGGGGGTAACCTATGGCTACACCTTC. Its translation is CASSPRGVTYGYTF.

CDR3 nucleotides: TGCGCCAGCAGTGGATCTACAGGGACTAGCGGGGGGCTCTACACCGGGGAGCTGTTTTTT. The encoded protein is CASSGSTGTSGGLYTGELFF. The chain couples TRBV10-1 to TRBJ2-2; 15 positions agree with TRBD2. This CDR3 contains 20 residues. After removal of 4 bases from V and 3 bases from J, the junction contained 12 bases not matched to a gene. Germline CDR1 reads WNHNN; CDR2 reads SYGVQD (reference sequence).

The chain carries TRBV10-3 and TRBJ1-1; TRBD1 is a possible D gene (6 bases). The CDR3 contains 14 residues. V was trimmed by 10 bases and J by 10 bases, leaving 25 bases between them. Per germline, CDR1 ENHRY and CDR2 SYGVKD. The CDR3 spells CASIGGGGPVGAFF. CDR3 nucleotide sequence: TGTGCCAGCATTGGGGGAGGGGGGCCGGTGGGAGCTTTCTTT.

The V and J genes are TRBV28 and TRBJ1-1; 10 bases agree with TRBD1. Germline assignment: CDR1 MDHEN and CDR2 SYDVKM. CDR3 size: 16 residues. The V gene end was trimmed by 5 bases and the J gene end by 4 bases; junction bases not matched to a gene: 10. CDR3 nucleotides: TGTGCCAGCAGTCCTGCGAGGACAGGGGGGATCACTGAAGCTTTCTTT. This encodes CASSPARTGGITEAFF.

This chain links TRBV28 with TRBJ2-5; the D gene is possibly TRBD1 (6 bases). CDR3 length: 14 amino acids. Between the trimmed V and J ends, which lost 7 bases and 2 bases, there was a span of 14 bases. CDR1 and CDR2 (germline): MDHEN, SYDVKM. CDR3 sequence: CASIRQGGQETQYF. The CDR3 nucleotides are TGTGCCAGCATTCGACAAGGGGGTCAAGAGACCCAGTACTTC.

The chain combines TRBV9 with TRBJ2-6, with TRBD2 matching over 10 bases. Germline-derived CDR1 and CDR2 are SGDLS and YYNGEE. The CDR3 sequence is 18 residues long. The ends lost 1 base at V and 2 bases at J; junction bases unmatched: 6. The DNA of the CDR3 is TGTGCCAGCAGCGTACCAAGCGGGGGGGACCCTGGGGCCAACGTCCTGACTTTC. Its protein product is CASSVPSGGDPGANVLTF.

This clone was found once. The chain is built from TRBV7-2 and TRBJ1-5, with D possibly being TRBD1 (5 bases). Germline assignment: CDR1 SGHTA and CDR2 FQGNSA. The CDR3 sequence is 15 residues long. V lost 4 bases and J 0 bases, leaving 10 bases between the germline ends. DNA of the CDR3: TGTGCCAGCAGCTCTGACAGCTCTAGCAATCAGCCCCAGCATTTT. It is translated as CASSSDSSSNQPQHF.